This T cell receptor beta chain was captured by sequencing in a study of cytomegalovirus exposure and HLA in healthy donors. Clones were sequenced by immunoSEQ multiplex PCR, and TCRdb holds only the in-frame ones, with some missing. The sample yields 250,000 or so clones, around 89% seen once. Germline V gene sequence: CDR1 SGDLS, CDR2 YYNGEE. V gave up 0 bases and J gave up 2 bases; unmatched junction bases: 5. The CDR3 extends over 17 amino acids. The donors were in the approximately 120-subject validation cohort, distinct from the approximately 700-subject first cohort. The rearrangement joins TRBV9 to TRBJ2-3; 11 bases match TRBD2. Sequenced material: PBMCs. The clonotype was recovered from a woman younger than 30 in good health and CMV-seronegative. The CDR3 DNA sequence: TGTGCCAGCAGCGTAGCACTAGCGGGGGCCTACACAGATACGCAGTATTTT. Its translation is CASSVALAGAYTDTQYF.